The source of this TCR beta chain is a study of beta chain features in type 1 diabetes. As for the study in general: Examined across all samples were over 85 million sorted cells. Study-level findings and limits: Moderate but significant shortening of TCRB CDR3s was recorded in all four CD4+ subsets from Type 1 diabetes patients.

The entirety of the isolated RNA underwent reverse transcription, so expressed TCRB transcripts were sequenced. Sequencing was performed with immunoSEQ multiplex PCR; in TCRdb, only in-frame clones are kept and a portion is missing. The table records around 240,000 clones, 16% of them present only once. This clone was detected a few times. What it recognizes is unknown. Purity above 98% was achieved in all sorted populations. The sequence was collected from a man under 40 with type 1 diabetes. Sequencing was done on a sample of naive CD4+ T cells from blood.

CDR3 nucleotide sequence: TGCAGCGTTTCGGGACCCGACACCGGGGAGCTGTTTTTT. As protein: CSVSGPDTGELFF. This chain joins TRBV29-1 and TRBJ2-2; the D gene could be TRBD1 or TRBD2 (5 bases each). Per germline, CDR1 SQVTM and CDR2 ANQGSEA. Trimming left V 5 bases short and J 3 bases short, with 10 bases between. CDR3 length equals 13 residues.